A selection of T cell receptor beta chains follows, all from one sample in a study of HIV-infected patients and healthy controls. TCRdb analysed the 5' RACE reads with MiXCR anew, one entry per CDR3 protein. The table records approximately 7,100 distinct CDR3 sequences, less than 12% of them present only once. This material consisted of blood, taken before antiretroviral therapy. All receptors derive from an adult with HIV infection. CDR3s include the opening cysteine and the closing phenylalanine or tryptophan. Each record gives: V gene, J gene, CDR3 protein.

TRBV4-3	TRBJ1-6	CASSQDRDRDSPLHF
TRBV21-1	TRBJ1-2	CASSKKKGGAGAEGYTF
TRBV19	TRBJ2-3	CASKETVSTDTQYF
TRBV19	TRBJ1-5	CASSMEQARNQPQHF
TRBV5-8	TRBJ2-6	CASTRQGVSGANVLTF
TRBV13	TRBJ2-6	CASSLTGTGANVLTF
TRBV15	TRBJ1-1	CATSREEKAGGTEAFF
TRBV5-4	TRBJ1-4	CASGSGQRTNEKLFF
TRBV27	TRBJ2-3	CASSRQGHTQYF
TRBV12-3/TRBV12-4	TRBJ1-1	CASSSGPGTEAFF
TRBV4-3	TRBJ2-1	CASSQAGGPGDEQFF
TRBV19	TRBJ2-3	CASKAGGFSTDMQYF
TRBV7-9	TRBJ2-7	CASSLEAGLKYF
TRBV7-9	TRBJ2-2	CASTGTGGNTGELFF
TRBV18	TRBJ2-1	CASSPLQAGSSYNEQFF
TRBV20-1	TRBJ2-5	CSARDYEAQETQYF
TRBV11-3	TRBJ1-1	CASSSRGIEAFF
TRBV6-2/TRBV6-3	TRBJ2-1	CATVGAGGLRNEQFF
TRBV20-1	TRBJ2-1	CSARTTGMGEQFF
TRBV20-1	TRBJ2-1	CSATTSGNNNEQFF
TRBV19	TRBJ1-5	CASSPGSYSNQPQNF
TRBV27	TRBJ2-1	CASSLSGTWRAYNEQFF
TRBV20-1	TRBJ2-7	CSATTGGETGEQYF
TRBV7-9	TRBJ1-6	CASSVPGQGSSYNSPLHF
TRBV28	TRBJ1-2	CASRKTGTNGYTF
TRBV3-1	TRBJ1-6	CASSQRDSNSPLHF
TRBV14	TRBJ2-2	CASSQTGGTGYTGELFF